The 8 T cell receptor beta chains reported below all come from one sample, sequenced in a study of response to subunit inactivated influenza vaccine. Each CDR3 protein is one row after TCRdb ran MiXCR on the RT-PCR reads. This sample yields about 540,000 distinct CDR3 sequences, of which 20% to 25% are seen a single time; around 2.8% belongs to the top ten. The sample also formed part of further work on T cells expressing NK-cell markers. From that paper: TCR beta cDNA was made by 5'RACE template switching with UMIs.

Here the sequenced sample was CD4+ T cells sorted from PBMCs, taken roughly 13 days after vaccination. Source of these receptors: a man in his fifties or sixties who received an inactivated influenza vaccine.

Only a few counts were recorded for this clonotype. V and J are TRBV29-1 and TRBJ2-5; D may be TRBD2 (5 bases). Looked up from germline, CDR1 is SQVTM and CDR2 is ANQGSEA. The CDR3 spans 13 residues. V was pared by 1 base and J by 5 bases, with 11 bases between. The CDR3 DNA sequence: TGCAGCGTTGAAGCCACCCCGGGGGAGACCCAGTACTTC. Translating it yields CSVEATPGETQYF.

J is TRBJ1-1 and V is TRBV5-1; no clear D gene. The CDR3 covers 12 residues. The V gene's germline CDR1 is SGHRS and CDR2 YFSETQ. Deletions cut 4 bases from V and 5 bases from J, with 9 bases between. The CDR3 loop is CASSLERTEAFF. CDR3 DNA sequence: TGCGCCAGCAGCCTCGAGCGGACTGAAGCTTTCTTT.

This clonotype was seen a few times. The chain joins TRBV20-1 to TRBJ1-2; 7 bases agree with TRBD1. CDR1 and CDR2 from the germline V gene are DFQATT and SNEGSKA (reference sequence). V was clipped by 5 bases and J by 5 bases; unmatched bases: 8. This CDR3 is built from 13 residues. This CDR3 is CSAYGTVTYGYTF. Written as DNA, the CDR3 is TGCAGTGCTTACGGGACAGTCACGTATGGCTACACCTTC.

The V and J genes are TRBV6-2 or TRBV6-3 and TRBJ2-3; weak D call: TRBD2 (7 bases). V was clipped by 6 bases and J by 4 bases, with 23 bases between them. The CDR3 has 17 amino acids. CDR1 is MNHEY, CDR2 SVGEGT, per germline. CDR3 amino acids: CASRGRERARGSDTQYF. CDR3 coding DNA: TGTGCCAGCAGGGGGAGGGAGAGGGCCAGGGGATCAGATACGCAGTATTTT.

This clonotype was counted a single time. The chain has TRBV11-3 and TRBJ2-3, with D hard to call. CDR1 SGHNT and CDR2 YENEEA come from the germline V gene. The CDR3 length is 17 residues. The V gene lost 1 base and the J gene lost 2 bases, with 16 bases spanning the gap. The CDR3 DNA reads as TGTGCCAGCAGCTTAGGTCAGGATTTACAGTCCACAGATACGCAGTATTTT. Protein sequence: CASSLGQDLQSTDTQYF. Looking up the rest from reference TRBV11-3 and TRBJ2-3 gives the full variable domain: EAGVVQSPRYKIIEKKQPVAFWCNPISGHNTLYWYLQNLGQGPELLIRYENEEAVDDSQLPKDRFSAERLKGVDSTLKIQPAELGDSAVYLCASSLGQDLQSTDTQYFGPGTRLTVL.

The gene calls are TRBV4-1 and TRBJ2-1, with 15 bases matching TRBD2. V shed 2 bases and J 8 bases; nucleotides not matched to a gene: 10. The CDR3 is 18 amino acids. CDR1 is MGHRA and CDR2 is YSYEKL in the germline V gene. The CDR3 sequence is CASSQRTSGRAVFHEQFF. CDR3 coding DNA: TGCGCCAGCAGCCAAAGGACTAGCGGGAGGGCCGTTTTCCATGAGCAGTTCTTC.

The gene calls are TRBV5-1 and TRBJ2-7, with D unresolved. Germline loops: CDR1 SGHRS, CDR2 YFSETQ. The germline V and J ends were trimmed by 0 bases and 4 bases, with 8 bases remaining between them. The CDR3 runs 13 residues. The CDR3 spells CASSLGMGYEQYF. The CDR3 nucleotides read TGCGCCAGCAGCTTGGGGATGGGTTACGAGCAGTACTTC.

This clonotype was counted between two and nine times. The chain links TRBV12-3 or TRBV12-4 to TRBJ1-4; D gene uncertain. V was pared by 6 bases and J by 4 bases, with 15 bases between. CDR3 length equals 15 residues. The CDR3 bases are TGTGCCAGCAGCTTTTCGGCTCGGGGTAATGAAAAACTGTTTTTT. This translates into CASSFSARGNEKLFF.